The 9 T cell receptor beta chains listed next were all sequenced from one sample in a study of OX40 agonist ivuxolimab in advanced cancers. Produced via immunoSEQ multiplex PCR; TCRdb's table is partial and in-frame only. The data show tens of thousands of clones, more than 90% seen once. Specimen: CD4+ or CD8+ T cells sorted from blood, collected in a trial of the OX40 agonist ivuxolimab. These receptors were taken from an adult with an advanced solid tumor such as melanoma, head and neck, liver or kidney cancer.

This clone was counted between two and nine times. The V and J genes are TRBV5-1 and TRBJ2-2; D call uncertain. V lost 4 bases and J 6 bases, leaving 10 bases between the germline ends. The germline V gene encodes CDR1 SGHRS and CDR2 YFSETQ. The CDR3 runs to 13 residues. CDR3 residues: CASSASGAGELFF. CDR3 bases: TGCGCCAGCAGCGCATCAGGCGCCGGGGAGCTGTTTTTT.

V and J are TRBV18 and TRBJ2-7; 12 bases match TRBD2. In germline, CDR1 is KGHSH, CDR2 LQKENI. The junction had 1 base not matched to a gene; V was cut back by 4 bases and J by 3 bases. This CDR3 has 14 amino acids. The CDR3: CASSRTSGDYEQYF. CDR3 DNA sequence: TGTGCCAGCTCACGGACTAGCGGGGACTACGAGCAGTACTTC.

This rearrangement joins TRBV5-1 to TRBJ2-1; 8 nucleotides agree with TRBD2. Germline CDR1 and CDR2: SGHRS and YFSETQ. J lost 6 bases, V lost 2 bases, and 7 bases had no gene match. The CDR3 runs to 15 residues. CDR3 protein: CASSFSGTSINEQFF. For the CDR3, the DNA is TGCGCCAGCAGCTTTTCCGGGACTAGTATCAATGAGCAGTTCTTC.

The CDR3 region is CASRPGPHTEAFF. Written as DNA, the CDR3 is TGTGCCAGCAGACCCGGGCCCCACACTGAAGCTTTCTTT. The chain uses TRBV28 and TRBJ1-1; the D is unclear. V shed 6 bases and J shed 3 bases, with 11 bases lying between them. The CDR3 has 13 residues. Germline loops: CDR1 MDHEN, CDR2 SYDVKM.

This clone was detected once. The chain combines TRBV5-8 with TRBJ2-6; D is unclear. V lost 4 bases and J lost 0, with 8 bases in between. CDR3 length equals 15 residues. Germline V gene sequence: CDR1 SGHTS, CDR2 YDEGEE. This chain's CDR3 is CASSHGNSGANVLTF. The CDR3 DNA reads TGTGCCAGCAGCCATGGAAACTCTGGGGCCAACGTCCTGACTTTC.

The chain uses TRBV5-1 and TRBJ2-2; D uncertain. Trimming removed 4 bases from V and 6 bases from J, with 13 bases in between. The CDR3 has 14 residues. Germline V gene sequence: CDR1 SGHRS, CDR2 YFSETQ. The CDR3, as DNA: TGCGCCAGCAGCCGGAACAACCAGGCCGGGGAGCTGTTTTTT. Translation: CASSRNNQAGELFF.

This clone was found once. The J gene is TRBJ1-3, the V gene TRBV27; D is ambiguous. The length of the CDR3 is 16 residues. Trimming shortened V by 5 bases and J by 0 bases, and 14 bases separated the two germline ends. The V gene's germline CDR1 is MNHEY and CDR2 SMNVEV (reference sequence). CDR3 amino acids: CASSETWTDSGNTIYF. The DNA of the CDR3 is TGTGCCAGCAGTGAGACTTGGACCGACTCTGGAAACACCATATATTTT.

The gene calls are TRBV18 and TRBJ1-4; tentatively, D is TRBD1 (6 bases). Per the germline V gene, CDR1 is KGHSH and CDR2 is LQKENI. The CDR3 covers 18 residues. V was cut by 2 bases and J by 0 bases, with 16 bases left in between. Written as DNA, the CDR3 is TGTGCCAGCTCACCATCCGGACAGATATTTGCAACTAATGAAAAACTGTTTTTT. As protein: CASSPSGQIFATNEKLFF.

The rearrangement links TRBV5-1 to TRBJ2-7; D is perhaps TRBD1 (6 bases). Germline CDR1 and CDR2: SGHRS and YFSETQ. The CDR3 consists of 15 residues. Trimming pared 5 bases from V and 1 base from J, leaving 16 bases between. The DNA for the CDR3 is TGCGCCAGCAGATCGAATGGGGGCACGTCCTACGAGCAGTACTTC. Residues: CASRSNGGTSYEQYF.